Given below is one T cell receptor beta chain in context. V gave up 0 bases and J gave up 2 bases, with 9 bases separating them. The germline CDR1 and CDR2 sequences are SGDLS and YYNGEE. This CDR3 has 15 amino acids. Deep level was the assay's run setting. The method was immunoSEQ multiplex PCR; TCRdb's version includes in-frame clones alone and lacks a portion of them. The data contain fewer than 3 million clones, 85% to 95% of them singletons. The data were obtained in a study of shared clonotypes between healthy human individuals. The rearrangement links TRBV9 to TRBJ1-3, with D unresolved. The clonotype comes from a man younger than 35 in good health. Some clones in this sample may be carry-over from other donors' samples. The specimen sequenced was naive CD4+ T cells from PBMCs. Documented subset: CD45RA+ positively selected. The DNA for the CDR3 is TGTGCCAGCAGCGTAGGAGCGGCTCCTGGAAACACCATATATTTT. Its protein product is CASSVGAAPGNTIYF.